Shown below are 12 T cell receptor beta chains from a single sample sequenced in a study of blood T cells in healthy people across ages (dated by TCRdb to between 2014 and 2016). Receptors were amplified or captured by 5' RACE. The listed sequencing device is Illumina HiSeq 2500. A second PCR of about 7 to 12 cycles was performed with a sample-barcoded 5' primer and a J-beta primer mix. TCRdb trimmed the raw reads at Q25, called clones with MiXCR and kept productive beta chains. Entries are consolidated by CDR3 protein sequence, retaining the most common genes and DNA. The sample has over a million distinct CDR3 sequences on record, under 55% of them singletons. Approximately 17% of the sample rests with the top ten. The sample taken for sequencing was blood. These receptors were obtained from a woman aged 55-69 years in good health.

This clonotype was picked up many times. The CDR3 nucleotides read TGTGCCAGCAGCCTTGGGGACAGGACTAATTCACCCCTCCACTTT. Protein: CASSLGDRTNSPLHF. The chain is built from TRBV11-2 and TRBJ1-6; 8 nucleotides match TRBD1. The germline CDR1 and CDR2 sequences are SGHAT and FQNNGV. Trimming cost V 5 bases and J 6 bases; bases outside gene matches: 6. The CDR3 totals 15 residues. The full variable domain, with the rest looked up from reference TRBV11-2 and TRBJ1-6, is EAGVAQSPRYKIIEKRQSVAFWCNPISGHATLYWYQQILGQGPKLLIQFQNNGVVDDSQLPKDRFSAERLKGVDSTLKIQPAKLEDSAVYLCASSLGDRTNSPLHFGNGTRLTVT.

Only a few counts were recorded for this clonotype. This sequence joins TRBV7-2 and TRBJ2-4; tentatively, D is TRBD1 (6 bases). TRBJ2-7 explains the end of the DNA better; the J call may be wrong. The V gene's germline CDR1 is SGHTA and CDR2 FQGNSA. This CDR3 comprises 15 residues. CDR3 in DNA: TGTGCCAGCAGCTTAGGCACAGGGTGGAGATTCGAGCAGTACTTC. Amino acid sequence: CASSLGTGWRFEQYF.

V gene TRBV20-1 combines with J gene TRBJ2-7, with 7 bases fitting TRBD2. With V trimmed by 6 bases and J by 7 bases, 15 bases remained unmatched. Looked up from germline, CDR1 is DFQATT and CDR2 is SNEGSKA (reference sequence). The CDR3 has 14 residues. For the CDR3, the DNA is TGCAGTGCACAAGCAGGAGGACTAGACGATGAGCAGTACTTC. Protein: CSAQAGGLDDEQYF.

This clonotype was detected only a few times. V usage is TRBV18 and J usage is TRBJ2-7; D call uncertain. CDR1 is KGHSH, CDR2 LQKENI, per germline. The CDR3 totals 12 residues. The V and J ends lost 9 bases and 0 bases respectively, with 9 bases between them. The CDR3 protein is CASQESSYEQYF. The DNA for the CDR3 is TGTGCCAGTCAGGAGAGCTCCTACGAGCAGTACTTC. The variable domain in full, with the rest retrieved from reference TRBV18 and TRBJ2-7, is NAGVMQNPRHLVRRRGQEARLRCSPMKGHSHVYWYRQLPEEGLKFMVYLQKENIIDESGMPKERFSAEFPKEGPSILRIQQVVRGDSAAYFCASQESSYEQYFGPGTRLTVT.

The chain uses TRBV21-1 and TRBJ1-4; the table's TRBD1 call for D was not verified on the DNA. TRBV21-1 is given as a pseudogene. This CDR3 is built from 14 residues. CDR3 in amino acids: CASNRQGRLEKLFF. As DNA, the CDR3 is TGTGCCAGCAATAGACAGGGGAGACTTGAAAAACTGTTTTTT.

The chain recombines TRBV2 with TRBJ2-4; D gene uncertain. Germline V gene lookup returns CDR1 SNHLY and CDR2 FYNNEI. CDR3 length: 11 amino acids. V lost 5 bases to trimming and J lost 12 bases, with 11 bases between them. The CDR3 protein is CASSKLTAQYF. Written as DNA, the CDR3 is TGTGCCAGCAGTAAGCTGACGGCTCAGTACTTC.

Of note for this clonotype: Relative to the germline gene, one junction end is altered; a read error may explain this. The CDR3 DNA reads TGCAGTGCTGAGATCCCTGGACGCGAGGGGGGCTCACCCCCCCACTTT. Encoded protein: CSAEIPGREGGSPPHF. The V gene is TRBV20-1, the J gene TRBJ1-6, with D possibly matching TRBD1 (6 bases). Germline V gene sequence: CDR1 DFQATT, CDR2 SNEGSKA (reference sequence). This CDR3 is 16 amino acids long.

The J gene is TRBJ2-7, the V gene TRBV12-3 or TRBV12-4; 9 bases are a match to TRBD1. Losses at the gene ends were 10 bases for V and 2 bases for J; bases not matched to a gene: 12. This CDR3 region has 15 residues. CDR3 in DNA: TGTGCCACCCATTCCGGGACAGGGCCACCCTACGAGCAGTACTTC. Its translation is CATHSGTGPPYEQYF.

The sample holds a few counts of this clonotype. This may arise from a read error, as a much more abundant clone is one base away. This sequence joins TRBV5-1 and TRBJ2-7; D perhaps matches TRBD2 (6 bases). Germline V CDR1 and CDR2: SGHRS, YFSETQ. Trimming shortened V by 5 bases and J by 7 bases, and 22 bases separated the two germline ends. The CDR3 has 15 amino acids. The CDR3, as DNA: TGCGCCAGCAGGAGGAATGCGGGATCCGGTAATGAGCAGTACTTC. Protein product: CASRRNAGSGNEQYF.

This clonotype has just a few counts. This chain connects TRBV9 to TRBJ2-7, with D maybe TRBD2 (6 bases). CDR1 and CDR2 (germline): SGDLS, YYNGEE. This CDR3 has 16 residues. Trimming took off 2 bases at V and 2 bases at J, with 17 bases between the two ends. The CDR3 coding sequence is TGTGCCAGCAGCGTGCCTACTAGCTTGGAGCCCTACGAGCAGTACTTC. Translated: CASSVPTSLEPYEQYF.

This chain connects TRBV5-1 to TRBJ2-3; no firm D call. CDR1 is SGHRS, CDR2 YFSETQ, per germline. Deletions cut 0 bases from V and 4 bases from J, with 6 bases between. CDR3 length equals 13 residues. CDR3 residues: CASSLALSDTQYF. The CDR3 coding sequence is TGCGCCAGCAGCTTGGCCTTGTCAGATACGCAGTATTTT.

Remarks on this clonotype: One junction end disagrees with the germline gene, perhaps due to a read error. This rearrangement joins TRBV6-2 or TRBV6-3 to TRBJ2-7; the D gene is possibly TRBD2 (5 bases). CDR1 and CDR2 from the germline V gene are MNHEY and SVGEGT. The CDR3 spans 17 residues. CDR3 amino acids: CVSSYSRGLVISYEQYF. The DNA for the CDR3 is TGTGTCAGCAGTTACTCGAGAGGGCTAGTGATCTCCTACGAGCAGTACTTC.